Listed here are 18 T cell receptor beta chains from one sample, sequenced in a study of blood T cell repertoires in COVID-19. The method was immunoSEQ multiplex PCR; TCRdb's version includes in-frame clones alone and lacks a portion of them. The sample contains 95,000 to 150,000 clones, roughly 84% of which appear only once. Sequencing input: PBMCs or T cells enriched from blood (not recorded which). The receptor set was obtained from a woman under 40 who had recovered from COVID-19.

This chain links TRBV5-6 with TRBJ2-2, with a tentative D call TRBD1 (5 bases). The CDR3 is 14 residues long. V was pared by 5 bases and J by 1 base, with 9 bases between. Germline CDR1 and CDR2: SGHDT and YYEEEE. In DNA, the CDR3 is TGTGCCAGCAGAGGAACAGGGAACACCGGGGAGCTGTTTTTT. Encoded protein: CASRGTGNTGELFF.

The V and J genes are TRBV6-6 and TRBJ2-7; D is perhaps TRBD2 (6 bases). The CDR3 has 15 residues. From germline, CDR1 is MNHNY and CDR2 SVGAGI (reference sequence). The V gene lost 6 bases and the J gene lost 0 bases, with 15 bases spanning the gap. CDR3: CASRGGGQGSYEQYF. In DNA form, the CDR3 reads TGTGCCAGCAGGGGAGGAGGGCAGGGCTCCTACGAGCAGTACTTC.

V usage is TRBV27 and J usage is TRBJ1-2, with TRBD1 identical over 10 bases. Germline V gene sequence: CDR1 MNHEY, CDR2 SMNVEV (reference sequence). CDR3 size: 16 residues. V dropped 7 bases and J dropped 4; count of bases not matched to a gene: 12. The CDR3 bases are TGTGCCAGCACCCGGACCGGGACAGGGGACCTCTATGGCTACACCTTC. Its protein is CASTRTGTGDLYGYTF.

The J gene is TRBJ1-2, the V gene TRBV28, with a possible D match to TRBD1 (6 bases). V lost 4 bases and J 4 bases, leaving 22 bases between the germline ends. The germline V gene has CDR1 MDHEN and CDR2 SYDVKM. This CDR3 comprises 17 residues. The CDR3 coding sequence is TGTGCCAGCAGTTCCCAAACCACAACGACAGGACGCTATGGCTACACCTTC. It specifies CASSSQTTTTGRYGYTF.

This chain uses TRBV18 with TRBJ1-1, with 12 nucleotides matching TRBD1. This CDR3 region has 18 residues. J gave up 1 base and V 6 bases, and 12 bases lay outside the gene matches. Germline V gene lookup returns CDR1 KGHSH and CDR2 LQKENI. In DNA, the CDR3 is TGTGCCAGCTCCCCCGACGGGACAGGGGGCTTTTGGAACACTGAAGCTTTCTTT. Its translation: CASSPDGTGGFWNTEAFF.

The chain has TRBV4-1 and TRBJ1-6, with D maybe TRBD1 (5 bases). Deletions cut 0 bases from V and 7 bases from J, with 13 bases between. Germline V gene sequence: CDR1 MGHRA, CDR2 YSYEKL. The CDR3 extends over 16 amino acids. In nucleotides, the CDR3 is TGCGCCAGCAGCCAAGATGGAGGGGCAGGGAATTCACCCCTCCACTTT. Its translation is CASSQDGGAGNSPLHF.

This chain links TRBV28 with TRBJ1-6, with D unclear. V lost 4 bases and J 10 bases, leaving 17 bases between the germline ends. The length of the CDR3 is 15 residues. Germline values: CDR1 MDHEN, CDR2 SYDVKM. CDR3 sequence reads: CASSSHKEGGSPLHF. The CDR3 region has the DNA TGTGCCAGCAGTTCTCATAAGGAGGGAGGCTCACCCCTCCACTTT.

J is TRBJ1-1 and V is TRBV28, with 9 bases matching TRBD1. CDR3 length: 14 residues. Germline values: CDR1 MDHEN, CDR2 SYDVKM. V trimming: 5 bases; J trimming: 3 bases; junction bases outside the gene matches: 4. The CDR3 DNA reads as TGTGCCAGCAGTCCCGGGACAGGGTACACTGAAGCTTTCTTT. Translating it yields CASSPGTGYTEAFF. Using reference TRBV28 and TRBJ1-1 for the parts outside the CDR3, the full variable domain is DVKVTQSSRYLVKRTGEKVFLECVQDMDHENMFWYRQDPGLGLRLIYFSYDVKMKEKGDIPEGYSVSREKKERFSLILESASTNQTSMYLCASSPGTGYTEAFFGQGTRLTVV.

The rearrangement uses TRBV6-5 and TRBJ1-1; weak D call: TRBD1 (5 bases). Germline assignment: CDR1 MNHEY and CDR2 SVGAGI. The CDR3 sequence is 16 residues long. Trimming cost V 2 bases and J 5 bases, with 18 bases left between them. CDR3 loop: CASSYLGRGSRTEAFF. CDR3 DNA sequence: TGTGCCAGCAGTTACCTGGGACGGGGGTCCCGGACTGAAGCTTTCTTT.

The CDR3 spells CASRAVPRGQPQHF. DNA of the CDR3: TGTGCCAGCAGGGCCGTCCCGAGAGGTCAGCCCCAGCATTTT. The gene calls are TRBV2 and TRBJ1-5; D gene uncertain. The germline gives CDR1 SNHLY, CDR2 FYNNEI. V shed 6 bases and J shed 6 bases, with 15 bases lying between them. The CDR3 is 14 amino acids. Drawing the rest from reference TRBV2 and TRBJ1-5, the complete variable domain is EPEVTQTPSHQVTQMGQEVILRCVPISNHLYFYWYRQILGQKVEFLVSFYNNEISEKSEIFDDQFSVERPDGSNFTLKIRSTKLEDSAMYFCASRAVPRGQPQHFGDGTRLSIL.

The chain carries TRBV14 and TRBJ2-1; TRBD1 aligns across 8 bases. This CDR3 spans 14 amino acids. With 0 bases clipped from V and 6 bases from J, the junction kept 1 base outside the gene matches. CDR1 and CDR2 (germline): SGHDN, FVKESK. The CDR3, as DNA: TGTGCCAGCAGCCAAGAGACAGGGGTCAATGAGCAGTTCTTC. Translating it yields CASSQETGVNEQFF.

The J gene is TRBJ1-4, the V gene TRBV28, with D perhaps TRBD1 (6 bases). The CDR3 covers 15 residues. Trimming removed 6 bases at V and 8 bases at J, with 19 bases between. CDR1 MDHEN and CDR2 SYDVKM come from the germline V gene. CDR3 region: CASSTRGRGREKLFF. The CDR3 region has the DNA TGTGCCAGCAGCACCCGGGGCAGGGGCAGGGAAAAACTGTTTTTT.

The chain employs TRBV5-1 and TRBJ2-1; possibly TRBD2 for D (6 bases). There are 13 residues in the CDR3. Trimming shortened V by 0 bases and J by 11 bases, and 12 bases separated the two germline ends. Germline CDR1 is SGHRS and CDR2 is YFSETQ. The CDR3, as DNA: TGCGCCAGCAGCTTGGCAGGCGGGACCCAGCAGTTCTTC. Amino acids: CASSLAGGTQQFF.

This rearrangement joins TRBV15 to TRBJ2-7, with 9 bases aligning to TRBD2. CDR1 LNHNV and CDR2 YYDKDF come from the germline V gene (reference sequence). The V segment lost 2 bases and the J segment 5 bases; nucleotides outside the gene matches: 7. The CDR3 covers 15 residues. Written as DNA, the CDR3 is TGTGCCACCAGCAGAAGGACTAGCGTGTCCAACGAGCAGTACTTC. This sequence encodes CATSRRTSVSNEQYF. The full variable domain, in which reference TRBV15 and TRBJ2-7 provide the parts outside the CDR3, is DAMVIQNPRYQVTQFGKPVTLSCSQTLNHNVMYWYQQKSSQAPKLLFHYYDKDFNNEADTPDNFQSRRPNTSFCFLDIRSPGLGDTAMYLCATSRRTSVSNEQYFGPGTRLTVT.

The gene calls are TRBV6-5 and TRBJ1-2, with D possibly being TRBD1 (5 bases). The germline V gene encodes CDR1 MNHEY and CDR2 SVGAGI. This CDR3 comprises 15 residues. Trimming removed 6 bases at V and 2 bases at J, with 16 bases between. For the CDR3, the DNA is TGTGCCAGCAGCCCCCGGGGGGTAGGAAACTATGGCTACACCTTC. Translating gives CASSPRGVGNYGYTF.

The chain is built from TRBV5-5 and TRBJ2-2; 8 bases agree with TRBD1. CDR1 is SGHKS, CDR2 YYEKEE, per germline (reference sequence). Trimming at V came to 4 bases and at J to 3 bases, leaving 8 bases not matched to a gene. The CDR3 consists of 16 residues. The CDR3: CASSLRPGQDTGELFF. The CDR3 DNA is TGTGCCAGCAGCCTCAGACCGGGACAGGACACCGGGGAGCTGTTTTTT. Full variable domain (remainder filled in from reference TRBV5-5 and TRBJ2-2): DAGVTQSPTHLIKTRGQQVTLRCSPISGHKSVSWYQQVLGQGPQFIFQYYEKEERGRGNFPDRFSARQFPNYSSELNVNALLLGDSALYLCASSLRPGQDTGELFFGEGSRLTVL.

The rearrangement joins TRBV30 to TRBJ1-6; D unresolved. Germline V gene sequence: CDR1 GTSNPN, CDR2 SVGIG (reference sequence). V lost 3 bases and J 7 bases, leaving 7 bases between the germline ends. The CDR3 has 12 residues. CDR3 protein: CAWSHPNSPLHF. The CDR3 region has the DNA TGTGCCTGGAGCCATCCCAATTCACCCCTCCACTTT.

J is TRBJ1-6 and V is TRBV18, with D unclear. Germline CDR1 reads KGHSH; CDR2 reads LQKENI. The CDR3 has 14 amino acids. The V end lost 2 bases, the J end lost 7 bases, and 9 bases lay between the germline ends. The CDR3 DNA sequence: TGTGCCAGCTCACCAAGGGAGGCCAATTCACCCCTCCACTTT. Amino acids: CASSPREANSPLHF.